This T cell receptor (beta chain) derives from a study of blood T cell repertoires in COVID-19. Study summary: The United States, Italy and Spain supplied acute and convalescent COVID-19 samples.

Assignment of participants to cohorts was predicated upon participant-reported clinical history. The CDR3 loop spans 18 amino acids. Trimming removed 1 base from V and 0 bases from J; junction bases left unmatched: 8. Germline loops: CDR1 SGDLS, CDR2 YYNGEE. This table comes from immunoSEQ multiplex PCR, and its TCRdb copy is limited to in-frame clones, with some not included. The table records more than 250,000 clones, roughly 85% of them present only once. The J gene is TRBJ2-2, the V gene TRBV9; the match to TRBD2 covers 8 bases. The sequencing sample was made of PBMCs or T cells enriched from blood (not recorded which). The receptor was isolated from a middle-aged woman who had recovered from COVID-19. The DNA for the CDR3 is TGTGCCAGCAGCGTATTGGCTAGCGGGTCCGCGAACACCGGGGAGCTGTTTTTT. It specifies CASSVLASGSANTGELFF.